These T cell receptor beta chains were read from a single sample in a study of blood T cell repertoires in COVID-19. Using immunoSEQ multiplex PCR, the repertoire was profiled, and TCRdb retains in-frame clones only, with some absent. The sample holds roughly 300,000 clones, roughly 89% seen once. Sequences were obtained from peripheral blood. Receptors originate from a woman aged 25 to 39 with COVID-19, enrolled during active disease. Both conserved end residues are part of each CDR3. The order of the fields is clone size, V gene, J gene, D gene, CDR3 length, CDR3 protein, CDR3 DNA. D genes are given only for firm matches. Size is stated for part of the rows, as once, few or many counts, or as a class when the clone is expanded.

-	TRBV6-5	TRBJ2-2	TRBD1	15	CASRRDRGPTGELFF	TGTGCCAGCAGGCGAGACAGGGGCCCAACCGGGGAGCTGTTTTTT
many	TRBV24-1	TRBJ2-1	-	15	CATSDRWTHYNEQFF	TGTGCCACCAGTGATCGCTGGACACACTACAATGAGCAGTTCTTC
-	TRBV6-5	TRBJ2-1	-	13	CASSYLTGQEQFF	TGTGCCAGCAGTTACCTTACGGGACAAGAGCAGTTCTTC
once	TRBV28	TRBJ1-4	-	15	CASRTPRGPYEKLFF	TGTGCCAGCAGGACCCCCAGGGGTCCTTATGAAAAACTGTTTTTT
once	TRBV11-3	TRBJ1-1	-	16	CASSLGEGHLNTEAFF	TGTGCCAGCAGCTTAGGGGAGGGACACTTGAACACTGAAGCTTTCTTT
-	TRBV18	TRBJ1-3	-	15	CASSPGTPDLNTIYF	TGTGCCAGCTCACCGGGCACACCCGATCTGAACACCATATATTTT
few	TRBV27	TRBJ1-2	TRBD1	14	CASSRDRKNYGYTF	TGTGCCAGCAGTCGGGACAGGAAAAACTATGGCTACACCTTC
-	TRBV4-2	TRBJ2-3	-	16	CASSQDPGGGTDTQYF	TGTGCCAGCAGCCAAGATCCAGGCGGGGGCACAGATACGCAGTATTTT
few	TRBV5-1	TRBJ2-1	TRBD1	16	CASSSQPGQGYNEQFF	TGCGCCAGCAGCTCACAACCGGGACAGGGTTACAATGAGCAGTTCTTC
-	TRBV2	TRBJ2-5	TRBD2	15	CASSLAGGPLETQYF	TGTGCCAGCAGTCTAGCGGGGGGGCCCTTGGAGACCCAGTACTTC
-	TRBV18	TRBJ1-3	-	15	CASSPTRGSGNTIYF	TGTGCCAGCTCACCAACCAGGGGTTCCGGAAACACCATATATTTT
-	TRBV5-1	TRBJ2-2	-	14	CASSRDTNTGELFF	TGCGCCAGCAGCCGTGACACAAACACCGGGGAGCTGTTTTTT
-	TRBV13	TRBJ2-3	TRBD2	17	CASSLGGTSGSTDTQYF	TGTGCCAGCAGCTTAGGGGGGACTAGCGGGAGCACAGATACGCAGTATTTT
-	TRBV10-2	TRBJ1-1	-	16	CASSDPRATQNTEAFF	TGCGCCAGCAGTGACCCCAGGGCGACTCAGAACACTGAAGCTTTCTTT
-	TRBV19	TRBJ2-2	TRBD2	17	CASSALFGGSNTGELFF	TGTGCCAGTAGTGCCCTTTTCGGGGGGTCGAACACCGGGGAGCTGTTTTTT
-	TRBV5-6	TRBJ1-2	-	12	CASSTTGHGYTF	TGTGCCAGCAGCACCACAGGGCATGGCTACACCTTC
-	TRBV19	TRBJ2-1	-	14	CASSISQGYNEQFF	TGTGCCAGTAGTATAAGTCAGGGCTACAATGAGCAGTTCTTC
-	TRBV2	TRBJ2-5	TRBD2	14	CASQVAGVRETQYF	TGTGCCAGCCAGGTAGCGGGGGTCCGCGAGACCCAGTACTTC
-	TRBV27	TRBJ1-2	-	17	CASSKRGGFRSNYGYTF	TGTGCCAGCAGCAAAAGAGGGGGATTTCGTAGCAACTATGGCTACACCTTC